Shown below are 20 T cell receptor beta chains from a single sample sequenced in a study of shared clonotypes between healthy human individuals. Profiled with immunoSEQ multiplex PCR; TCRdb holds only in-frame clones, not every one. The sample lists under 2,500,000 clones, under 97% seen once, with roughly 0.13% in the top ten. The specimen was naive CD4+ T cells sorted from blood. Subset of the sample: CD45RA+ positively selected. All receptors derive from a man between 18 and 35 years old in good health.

DNA for the CDR3: TGTGCCAGCTCGACGGGAGGACAGGGGAATTCACCCCTCCACTTT. Residues: CASSTGGQGNSPLHF. The chain carries TRBV18 and TRBJ1-6; 9 bases are a match to TRBD1. The CDR3 is made up of 15 amino acids. V shed 6 bases, J shed 7 bases, and the junction held 7 bases outside the gene matches. Looked up from germline, CDR1 is KGHSH and CDR2 is LQKENI.

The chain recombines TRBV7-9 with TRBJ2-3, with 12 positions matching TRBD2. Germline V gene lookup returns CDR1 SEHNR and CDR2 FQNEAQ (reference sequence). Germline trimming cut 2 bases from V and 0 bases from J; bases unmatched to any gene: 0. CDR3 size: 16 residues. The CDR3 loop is CASSLTSGRSTDTQYF. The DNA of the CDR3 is TGTGCCAGCAGCTTAACTAGCGGGAGGAGCACAGATACGCAGTATTTT.

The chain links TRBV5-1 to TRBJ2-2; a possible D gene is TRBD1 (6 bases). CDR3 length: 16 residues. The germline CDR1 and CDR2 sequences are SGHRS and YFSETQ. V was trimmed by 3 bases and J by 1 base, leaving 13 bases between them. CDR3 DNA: TGCGCCAGCAGCTCAACAGGGTTTTGGAACACCGGGGAGCTGTTTTTT. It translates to CASSSTGFWNTGELFF.

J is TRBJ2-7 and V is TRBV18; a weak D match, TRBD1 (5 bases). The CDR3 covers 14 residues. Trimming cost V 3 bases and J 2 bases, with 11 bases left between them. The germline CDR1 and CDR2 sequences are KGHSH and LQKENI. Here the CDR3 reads CASSPGATAYEQYF. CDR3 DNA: TGTGCCAGCTCACCTGGGGCCACCGCCTACGAGCAGTACTTC.

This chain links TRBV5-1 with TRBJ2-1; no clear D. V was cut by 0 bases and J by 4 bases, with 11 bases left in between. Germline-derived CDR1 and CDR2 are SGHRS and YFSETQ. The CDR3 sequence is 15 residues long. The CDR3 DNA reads TGCGCCAGCAGCTTGGTGGCGGAACCTTACAATGAGCAGTTCTTC. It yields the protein CASSLVAEPYNEQFF. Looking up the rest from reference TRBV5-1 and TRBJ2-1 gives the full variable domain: KAGVTQTPRYLIKTRGQQVTLSCSPISGHRSVSWYQQTPGQGLQFLFEYFSETQRNKGNFPGRFSGRQFSNSRSEMNVSTLELGDSALYLCASSLVAEPYNEQFFGPGTRLTVL.

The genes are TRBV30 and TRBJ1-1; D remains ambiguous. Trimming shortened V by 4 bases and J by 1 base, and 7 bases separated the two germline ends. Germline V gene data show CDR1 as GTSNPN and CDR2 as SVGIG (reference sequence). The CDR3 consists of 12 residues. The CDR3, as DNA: TGTGCCTGGAAAGGTAGGAACACTGAAGCTTTCTTT. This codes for CAWKGRNTEAFF.

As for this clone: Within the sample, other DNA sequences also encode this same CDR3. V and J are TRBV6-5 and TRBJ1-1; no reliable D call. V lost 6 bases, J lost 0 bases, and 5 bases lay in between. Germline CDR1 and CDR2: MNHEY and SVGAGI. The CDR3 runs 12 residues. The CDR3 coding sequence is TGTGCCAGCAGCACAGTGAACACTGAAGCTTTCTTT. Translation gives CASSTVNTEAFF.

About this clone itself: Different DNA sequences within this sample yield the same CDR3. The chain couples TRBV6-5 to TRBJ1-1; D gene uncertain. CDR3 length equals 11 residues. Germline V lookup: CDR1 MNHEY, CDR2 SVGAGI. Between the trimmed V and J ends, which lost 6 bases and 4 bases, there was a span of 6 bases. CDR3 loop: CASSRGTEAFF. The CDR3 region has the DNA TGTGCCAGCAGCAGAGGCACTGAAGCTTTCTTT.

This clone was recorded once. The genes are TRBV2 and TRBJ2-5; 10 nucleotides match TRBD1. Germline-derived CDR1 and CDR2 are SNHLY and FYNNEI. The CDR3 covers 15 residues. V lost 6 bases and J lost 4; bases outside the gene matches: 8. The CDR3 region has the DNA TGTGCCAGCAGGGCCGGGACAGGGGAGGGAGAGACCCAGTACTTC. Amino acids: CASRAGTGEGETQYF.

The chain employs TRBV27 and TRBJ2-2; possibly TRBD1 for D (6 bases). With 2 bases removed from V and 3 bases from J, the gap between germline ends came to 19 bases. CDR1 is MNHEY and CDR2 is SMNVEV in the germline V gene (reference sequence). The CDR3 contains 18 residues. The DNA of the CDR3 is TGTGCCAGCAGTTTAAAGACAAGTATACAGGGATACACCGGGGAGCTGTTTTTT. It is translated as CASSLKTSIQGYTGELFF.

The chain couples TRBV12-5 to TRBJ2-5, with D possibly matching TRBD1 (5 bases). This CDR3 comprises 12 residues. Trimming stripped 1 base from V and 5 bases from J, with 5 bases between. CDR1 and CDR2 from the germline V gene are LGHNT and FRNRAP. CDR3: CASGLAGETQYF. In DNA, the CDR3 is TGTGCTAGTGGTTTGGCAGGGGAGACCCAGTACTTC.

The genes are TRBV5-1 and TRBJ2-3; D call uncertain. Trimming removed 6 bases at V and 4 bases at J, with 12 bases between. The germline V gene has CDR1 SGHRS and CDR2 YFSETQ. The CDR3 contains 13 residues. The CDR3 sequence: CASKQEPSDTQYF. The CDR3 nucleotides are TGCGCCAGCAAGCAGGAGCCTTCAGATACGCAGTATTTT. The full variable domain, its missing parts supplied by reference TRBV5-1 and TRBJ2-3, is KAGVTQTPRYLIKTRGQQVTLSCSPISGHRSVSWYQQTPGQGLQFLFEYFSETQRNKGNFPGRFSGRQFSNSRSEMNVSTLELGDSALYLCASKQEPSDTQYFGPGTRLTVL.

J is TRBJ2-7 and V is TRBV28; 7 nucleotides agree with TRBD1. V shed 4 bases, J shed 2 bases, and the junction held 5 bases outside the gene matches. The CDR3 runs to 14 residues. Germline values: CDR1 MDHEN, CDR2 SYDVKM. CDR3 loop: CASSSRTGAYEQYF. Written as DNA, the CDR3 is TGTGCCAGCAGTTCCCGGACAGGAGCCTACGAGCAGTACTTC.

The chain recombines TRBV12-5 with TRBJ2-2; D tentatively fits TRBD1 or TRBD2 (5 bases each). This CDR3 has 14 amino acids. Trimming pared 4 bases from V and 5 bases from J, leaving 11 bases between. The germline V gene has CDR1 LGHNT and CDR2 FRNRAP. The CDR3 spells CASGWGAGTGELFF. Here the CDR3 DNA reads TGTGCTAGTGGTTGGGGCGCGGGTACCGGGGAGCTGTTTTTT.

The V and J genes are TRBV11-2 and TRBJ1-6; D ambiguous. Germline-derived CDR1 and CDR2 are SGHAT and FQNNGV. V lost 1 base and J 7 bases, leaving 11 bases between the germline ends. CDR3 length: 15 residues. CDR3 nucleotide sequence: TGTGCCAGCAGCTTAGCCCCCTGGCTGAATTCACCCCTCCACTTT. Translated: CASSLAPWLNSPLHF.

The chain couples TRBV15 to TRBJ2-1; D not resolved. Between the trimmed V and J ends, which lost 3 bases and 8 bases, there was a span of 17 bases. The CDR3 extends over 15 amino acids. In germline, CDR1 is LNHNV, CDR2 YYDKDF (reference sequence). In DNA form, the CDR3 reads TGTGCCACCAGCAGGCATTGGGGTGGGCCCGATGAGCAGTTCTTC. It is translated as CATSRHWGGPDEQFF. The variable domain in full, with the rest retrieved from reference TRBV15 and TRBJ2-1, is DAMVIQNPRYQVTQFGKPVTLSCSQTLNHNVMYWYQQKSSQAPKLLFHYYDKDFNNEADTPDNFQSRRPNTSFCFLDIRSPGLGDTAMYLCATSRHWGGPDEQFFGPGTRLTVL.

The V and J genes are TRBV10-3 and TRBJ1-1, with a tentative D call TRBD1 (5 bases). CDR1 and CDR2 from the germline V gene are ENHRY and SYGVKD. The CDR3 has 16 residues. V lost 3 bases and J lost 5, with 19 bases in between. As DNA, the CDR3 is TGTGCCATCAGTGATCTAGGGGCACCCAAAAATACTGAAGCTTTCTTT. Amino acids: CAISDLGAPKNTEAFF.

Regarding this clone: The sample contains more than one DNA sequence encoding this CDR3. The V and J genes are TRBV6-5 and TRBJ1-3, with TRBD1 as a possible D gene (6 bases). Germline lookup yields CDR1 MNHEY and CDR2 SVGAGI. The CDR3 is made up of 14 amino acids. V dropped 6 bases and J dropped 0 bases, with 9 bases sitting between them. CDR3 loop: CASRRGGSGNTIYF. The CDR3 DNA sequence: TGTGCCAGCAGACGAGGGGGCTCTGGAAACACCATATATTTT.

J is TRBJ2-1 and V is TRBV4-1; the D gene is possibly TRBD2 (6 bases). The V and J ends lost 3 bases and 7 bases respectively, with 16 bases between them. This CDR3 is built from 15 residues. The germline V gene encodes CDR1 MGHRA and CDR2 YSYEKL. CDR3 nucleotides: TGCGCCAGCAGCCACCCGGGCGGGGCGCTTAATGAGCAGTTCTTC. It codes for CASSHPGGALNEQFF.

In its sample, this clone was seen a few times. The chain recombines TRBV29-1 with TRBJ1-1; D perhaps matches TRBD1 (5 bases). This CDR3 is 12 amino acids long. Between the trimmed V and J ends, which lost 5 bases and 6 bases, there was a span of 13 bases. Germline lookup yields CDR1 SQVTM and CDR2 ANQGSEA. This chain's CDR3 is CSVWGRGAEAFF. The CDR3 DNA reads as TGCAGCGTTTGGGGGAGAGGAGCTGAAGCTTTCTTT.